The 13 T cell receptor beta chains presented below share a single source sample, sequenced in a study of control samples from healthy donors and cancer patients. Here immunoSEQ multiplex PCR was the method, and the copy in TCRdb shows in-frame clones only, minus some. This sample carries about 160,000 clones, roughly 94% of them seen once, and the ten largest clones take about 8.5%. Sequences were obtained from blood. The receptors shown here come from a woman in her thirties or forties in good health.

The V call is TRBV5-1, the J call TRBJ1-4; no reliable D call. The CDR3 loop spans 17 amino acids. The germline gives CDR1 SGHRS, CDR2 YFSETQ. V lost 3 bases and J lost 8, with 23 bases in between. In nucleotides, the CDR3 is TGCGCCAGCAGCTCAGCACAATGGGAGCGACGAGGCGAAAAACTGTTTTTT. Translating gives CASSSAQWERRGEKLFF.

The chain couples TRBV5-1 to TRBJ1-1, with 7 bases aligning to TRBD1. V lost 4 bases, J lost 4 bases, and 10 bases stayed unmatched. Germline CDR1 SGHRS, CDR2 YFSETQ. The CDR3 spans 15 residues. DNA of the CDR3: TGCGCCAGCAGCCCCGCCGAGGGGGCGGGCACTGAAGCTTTCTTT. Translated: CASSPAEGAGTEAFF.

The chain links TRBV5-4 to TRBJ1-4; tentative D call: TRBD1 (5 bases). There are 15 residues in the CDR3. The germline V gene encodes CDR1 SGHNT and CDR2 YYREEE (reference sequence). V lost 5 bases, J lost 5 bases, and 16 bases lay in between. In DNA form, the CDR3 reads TGTGCCAGCAGAAACCTAGGGGAAAGAAATGAAAAACTGTTTTTT. It translates to CASRNLGERNEKLFF.

V is TRBV30 and J is TRBJ1-2; no clear D gene. Germline loops: CDR1 GTSNPN, CDR2 SVGIG (reference sequence). V dropped 2 bases and J dropped 4 bases, with 14 bases sitting between them. The CDR3 length is 14 residues. CDR3 bases: TGTGCCTGGAGTATCGGAGGGTTCTTCTATGGCTACACCTTC. It specifies CAWSIGGFFYGYTF.

The chain links TRBV27 to TRBJ1-1; D gene ambiguous. CDR3 length: 12 amino acids. V gave up 4 bases and J gave up 1 base, with 4 bases separating them. Germline CDR1 and CDR2: MNHEY and SMNVEV (reference sequence). The CDR3 bases are TGTGCCAGCAGTTCAACGAACACTGAAGCTTTCTTT. Its translation: CASSSTNTEAFF.

This rearrangement joins TRBV30 to TRBJ1-6; a possible D gene is TRBD1 (5 bases). The CDR3 has 13 amino acids. Germline lookup yields CDR1 GTSNPN and CDR2 SVGIG (reference sequence). The V and J ends lost 7 bases and 10 bases respectively, with 17 bases between them. Here the CDR3 DNA reads TGTGCCTCCAGCAACAGGATTAGCTCACCCCTCCACTTT. Its translation: CASSNRISSPLHF.

V gene TRBV29-1 combines with J gene TRBJ1-1; TRBD1 matches 7 bases. CDR1 is SQVTM and CDR2 is ANQGSEA in the germline V gene. With V trimmed by 6 bases and J by 0 bases, 4 bases remained unmatched. This CDR3 is built from 13 residues. As DNA, the CDR3 is TGCAGCGTCCAGGGACAGCTGAACACTGAAGCTTTCTTT. Translated: CSVQGQLNTEAFF.

The chain uses TRBV7-8 and TRBJ1-5; D is possibly TRBD1 (5 bases). CDR3 length equals 15 residues. CDR1 and CDR2 from the germline V gene are SGHVS and FQNEAQ. Trimming removed 6 bases at V and 4 bases at J, with 16 bases between. The CDR3 protein is CASSPTYRGNQPQHF. The CDR3 region has the DNA TGTGCCAGCAGTCCGACCTACCGGGGGAATCAGCCCCAGCATTTT.

This chain connects TRBV12-5 to TRBJ2-5, with D possibly TRBD2 on 5 matching bases. CDR3 length: 14 residues. Germline V gives CDR1 LGHNT, CDR2 FRNRAP. Trimming left V 7 bases short and J 2 bases short, with 14 bases between. For the CDR3, the DNA is TGTGCTAGTGTTAAAGGGAGACTTCAAGAGACCCAGTACTTC. Translation: CASVKGRLQETQYF.

CDR3 amino acids: CASSLEVVNTEAFF. The CDR3 DNA reads as TGTGCCAGCAGCTTAGAGGTGGTGAACACTGAAGCTTTCTTT. The gene calls are TRBV7-2 and TRBJ1-1; D call uncertain. Germline CDR1 is SGHTA and CDR2 is FQGNSA. V was clipped by 1 base and J by 0 bases, with 6 bases between them. The CDR3 is made up of 14 amino acids.

The chain joins TRBV3-1 (or the pseudogene TRBV3-2) to TRBJ1-1; D is unresolved. The CDR3 is 13 residues long. Germline V gives CDR1 LGHDT, CDR2 YNNKEL (reference sequence). V was pared by 0 bases and J by 7 bases, with 9 bases between. The CDR3 region is CASSQERWVEAFF. CDR3 coding DNA: TGTGCCAGCAGCCAAGAACGGTGGGTTGAAGCTTTCTTT.

Only a few counts were recorded for this clone. V gene TRBV6-1 combines with J gene TRBJ2-7; 7 positions agree with TRBD1. V lost 3 bases, J lost 5 bases, and 22 bases stayed unmatched. Germline CDR1 is MNHNS and CDR2 is SASEGT. This CDR3 comprises 19 residues. The CDR3 DNA sequence: TGTGCCAGCAGTGACGGAAGTTCTGGGACAGCCACTTGGGAGAACGAGCAGTACTTC. This codes for CASSDGSSGTATWENEQYF.

The chain joins TRBV9 to TRBJ1-2; D may be TRBD1 (5 bases). V lost 3 bases and J lost 7, with 16 bases in between. The CDR3 consists of 14 residues. Germline-derived CDR1 and CDR2 are SGDLS and YYNGEE. CDR3 nucleotides: TGTGCCAGCAGCGCCCCAGGGCATCCTGGTGGCTACACCTTC. It is translated as CASSAPGHPGGYTF.